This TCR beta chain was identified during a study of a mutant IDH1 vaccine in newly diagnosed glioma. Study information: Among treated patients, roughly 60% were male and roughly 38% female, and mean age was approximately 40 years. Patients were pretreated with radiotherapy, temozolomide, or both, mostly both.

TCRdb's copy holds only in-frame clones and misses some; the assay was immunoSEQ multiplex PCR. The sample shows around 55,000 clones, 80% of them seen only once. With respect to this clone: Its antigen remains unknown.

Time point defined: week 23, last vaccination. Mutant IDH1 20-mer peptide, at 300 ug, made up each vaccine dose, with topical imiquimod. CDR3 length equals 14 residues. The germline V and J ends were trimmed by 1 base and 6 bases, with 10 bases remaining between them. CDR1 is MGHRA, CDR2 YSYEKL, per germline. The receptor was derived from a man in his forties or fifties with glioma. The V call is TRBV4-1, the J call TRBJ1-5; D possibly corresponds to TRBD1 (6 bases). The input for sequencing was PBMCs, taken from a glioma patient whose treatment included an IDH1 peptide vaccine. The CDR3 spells CASSQAGTFQPQHF. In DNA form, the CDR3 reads TGCGCCAGCAGCCAAGCCGGGACATTTCAGCCCCAGCATTTT.